The source of this TCR beta chain is a study of blood T cell repertoires in COVID-19. Across the whole study: There were acute and convalescent COVID-19 samples, and they came from the United States, Italy and Spain. Sources were T cells, B-cell-depleted T cells, or PBMCs; the material itself was cDNA or gDNA.

V lost 4 bases to trimming and J lost 2 bases; unmatched junction nucleotides: 8. CDR3 length: 17 residues. CDR1 is SGHRS, CDR2 YFSETQ, per germline. This table comes from immunoSEQ multiplex PCR, and its TCRdb copy is limited to in-frame clones, with some not included. Of some 78,000 clones detected, 65% to 85% appear once; the ten largest clones hold approximately 3.3%. This receptor was obtained from a man aged 45-65 years with acute or convalescent COVID-19. The chain recombines TRBV5-1 with TRBJ2-2, with 10 positions matching TRBD2. The sequenced sample consisted of peripheral blood. CDR3 DNA sequence: TGCGCCAGCAGCCCCAAGACTAGCGGGCGAAACACCGGGGAGCTGTTTTTT. Its translation: CASSPKTSGRNTGELFF.